This TCR beta chain comes out of a study of T-cell reconstitution after alpha-beta-depleted transplantation in children. Findings of the study overall: Alpha-beta T cells present about two months after transplant were reported to originate from several hundred expanded graft clones. Some patients owed their high day-60 TCRbeta diversity to surviving recipient T cells and thymic progenitors. When one year had passed after transplant, most T-cell counts and diversity came from newly produced T cells.

As to this clonotype: Its antigen remains unidentified.

V gave up 11 bases and J gave up 3 bases, with 14 bases separating them. The CDR3 covers 12 residues. A library of TCRbeta sequences, prepared with unique molecular identifiers, was generated. One entry per CDR3 protein results from TCRdb running MiXCR on the PCR reads. The table has around 440,000 distinct CDR3 sequences, more than 9% seen once. V gene TRBV23-1 combines with J gene TRBJ2-7; D uncertain. Being an ORF, TRBV23-1 has a function that is uncertain. The source of this sequence is a child aged 2-15 years with inherited bone marrow failure, due to receive a stem cell transplant. The sample was PBMCs, taken before TCRalphabeta/CD19-depleted stem cell transplant. CDR3 bases: TGCGCCGCCGTTAGGCAGCTCTACGAGCAGTACTTC. Translated: CAAVRQLYEQYF.